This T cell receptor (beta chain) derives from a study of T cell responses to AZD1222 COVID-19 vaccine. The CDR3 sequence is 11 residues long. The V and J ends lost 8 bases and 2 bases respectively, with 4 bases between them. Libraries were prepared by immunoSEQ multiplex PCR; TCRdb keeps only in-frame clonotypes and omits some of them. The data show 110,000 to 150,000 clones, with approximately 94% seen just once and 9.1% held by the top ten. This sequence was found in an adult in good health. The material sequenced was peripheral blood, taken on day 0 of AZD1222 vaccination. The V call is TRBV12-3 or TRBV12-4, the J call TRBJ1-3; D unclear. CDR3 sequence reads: CASSPGNTIYF. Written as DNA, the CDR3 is TGTGCCAGCTCTCCTGGAAACACCATATATTTT.